Below are 5 T cell receptor beta chains sequenced from a single sample in a study of T cells after yellow fever vaccination. A single record per CDR3 protein comes from TCRdb applying MiXCR to the 5' RACE reads. The sample yields approximately 12,000 distinct CDR3 sequences, 4.9% seen once. Material: PBMCs, either bulk or a sorted T-cell subset (CD4+, CD8+, memory, or dextramer-sorted; not recorded which), obtained 45 days after the yellow fever booster vaccination. Receptors were obtained from a man aged 30 to 39 who received the YFV17D yellow fever vaccine.

This clonotype was recorded many times. V gene TRBV4-3 combines with J gene TRBJ2-7; 9 bases align to TRBD2. The CDR3 contains 16 residues. Germline V CDR1 and CDR2: LGHNA, YSLEER. With V trimmed by 0 bases and J by 5 bases, 8 bases remained unmatched. CDR3 protein: CASSQDLGGRAHEQYF. CDR3 DNA: TGCGCCAGCAGCCAAGATCTTGGCGGGAGGGCCCACGAGCAGTACTTC.

This clonotype was counted at least ten times. V usage is TRBV4-2 and J usage is TRBJ2-5, with TRBD2 as a possible D gene (6 bases). V was clipped by 4 bases and J by 4 bases, with 19 bases between them. The CDR3 runs 16 residues. Germline V lookup: CDR1 LGHNA, CDR2 YNFKEQ. The CDR3 bases are TGTGCCAGCAGCCCCGGCGCGGGAAATTTTGGAGAGACCCAGTACTTC. Translated, it gives CASSPGAGNFGETQYF.

This clonotype was observed at least ten times. The CDR3 DNA sequence: TGTGCCATCAGTGAGCGGGGGACTGCCCCCTACAATGAGCAGTTCTTC. Residues: CAISERGTAPYNEQFF. This chain joins TRBV10-3 and TRBJ2-1; perhaps TRBD2 as D (6 bases). Germline loops: CDR1 ENHRY, CDR2 SYGVKD. The V end lost 2 bases, the J end lost 2 bases, and 13 bases lay between the germline ends. This CDR3 has 16 amino acids.

This clonotype has ten or more counts. The rearrangement links TRBV20-1 to TRBJ2-1; D is tentatively TRBD1 or TRBD2 (6 bases each). V dropped 2 bases and J dropped 8 bases, with 16 bases sitting between them. This CDR3 has 14 amino acids. The germline V gene has CDR1 DFQATT and CDR2 SNEGSKA (reference sequence). The CDR3 nucleotides read TGCAGTGCTAGAACGGTCCAGGGGAGGCATGAGCAGTTCTTC. It encodes CSARTVQGRHEQFF.

This clonotype was picked up many times. The CDR3 DNA is TGCAGTGCTAGAGTGACTAGCGGAGGCTCCTACAATGAGCAGTTCTTC. Amino acids: CSARVTSGGSYNEQFF. The chain employs TRBV20-1 and TRBJ2-1, with TRBD2 matching over 9 bases. The CDR3 has 16 residues. The germline gives CDR1 DFQATT, CDR2 SNEGSKA (reference sequence). Trimming cost V 1 base and J 0 bases; bases outside gene matches: 4.